This is a list of T cell receptor beta chains from one sample in a study of blood T cell repertoires in COVID-19. Produced via immunoSEQ multiplex PCR; TCRdb's table is partial and in-frame only. The sample carries roughly 120,000 clones, approximately 80% recorded once. Input material: peripheral blood. These receptors all come from an older man with active or convalescent COVID-19. Each CDR3 is given with its conserved first and last residue. The order of the fields is CDR3 length, D gene, V gene, clone size, J gene, CDR3 DNA, CDR3 protein. D genes are given only for firm matches. Not all rows give a size; the values are once, few, many and, for expanded clones, a class.

15	NA	TRBV2	NA	TRBJ1-1	TGTGCCAGCAGGAGAGTGTTAGGGGCCTACACTGAAGCTTTCTTT	CASRRVLGAYTEAFF
11	NA	TRBV5-1	once	TRBJ2-5	TGCGCCAGCAGCTCGCAAGAGACCCAGTACTTC	CASSSQETQYF
15	TRBD1	TRBV11-3	few	TRBJ1-2	TGTGCCAGCAGCTTAGATACCGGGACAGAGTATGGCTACACCTTC	CASSLDTGTEYGYTF
17	TRBD2	TRBV19	NA	TRBJ2-1	TGTGCCAGTAATTCGGTGGGGGGACTAAAAACCCACAATGAGCAGTTCTTC	CASNSVGGLKTHNEQFF
14	NA	TRBV7-2	once	TRBJ1-1	TGTGCCAGCAGCTTCGGGGAGGCGAACACTGAAGCTTTCTTT	CASSFGEANTEAFF
13	NA	TRBV28	NA	TRBJ2-7	TGTGCCGAGGGGGGGGTAGCTATAGAGGAGCAGTACTTC	CAEGGVAIEEQYF
14	NA	TRBV11-3	NA	TRBJ2-1	TGTGCCAGCAGCTTATTTAGCGGTCGCGATGAGCAGTTCTTC	CASSLFSGRDEQFF
15	TRBD2	TRBV11-2	few	TRBJ2-1	TGTGCCAGCAGCCACCAGGCGGGGGGGCGGTATGAGCAGTTCTTC	CASSHQAGGRYEQFF
11	NA	TRBV2	NA	TRBJ2-1	TGTGCCAGCAGTGAGCAGGCAGGGCCGGTCTTC	CASSEQAGPVF
15	NA	TRBV18	NA	TRBJ2-3	TGTGCCAGCTCACCACTGCAGGCTAGCACAGATACGCAGTATTTT	CASSPLQASTDTQYF
19	NA	TRBV28	few	TRBJ2-1	TGTGCCAGCAGTTTATTTTGGACAGGGCGACTAGCGGCCTCCAATGAGCAGTTCTTC	CASSLFWTGRLAASNEQFF
13	TRBD2	TRBV12-3/TRBV12-4	NA	TRBJ2-7	TGTGCCAGCAGTTTAAGGGAGGGGAGGGAGCAGTACTTC	CASSLREGREQYF
11	NA	TRBV6-2/TRBV6-3	NA	TRBJ2-1	TGTGCCAGCAGTCCCCGGAATGAGCAGTTCTTC	CASSPRNEQFF
16	NA	TRBV19	NA	TRBJ1-5	TGTGCCAGTAGTATAGCCCGGACAGCGGTCAATCAGCCCCAGCATTTT	CASSIARTAVNQPQHF
17	TRBD1	TRBV5-6	NA	TRBJ1-4	TGTGCCAGCAGCTTGTTGACAGGGACGGCAACTAATGAAAAACTGTTTTTT	CASSLLTGTATNEKLFF
15	NA	TRBV4-1	NA	TRBJ1-2	TGCGCCAGCAGCCAAGCTGGTCGTGTGGGGCTCGGCTACACCTTC	CASSQAGRVGLGYTF
17	TRBD1	TRBV19	once	TRBJ2-6	TGTGCCAGTAGTCTCCGGGACAGGACCTCTGGGGCCAACGTCCTGACTTTC	CASSLRDRTSGANVLTF
14	TRBD1	TRBV30	NA	TRBJ1-5	TGTGCCTGGAGGAGGACAGGGCCCGGTCAGCCCCAGCATTTT	CAWRRTGPGQPQHF
15	NA	TRBV11-2	NA	TRBJ2-1	TGTGCCAGCAGCCGGAGACTAGATTCCTACAATGAGCAGTTCTTC	CASSRRLDSYNEQFF
15	NA	TRBV6-1	NA	TRBJ1-5	TGTGCCAGCAGTGATGGGCAGGCCCGCAATCAGCCCCAGCATTTT	CASSDGQARNQPQHF
17	TRBD2	TRBV14	NA	TRBJ2-5	TGTGCCAGCAGCCAAGACTCTAGCGGGGGGCATCAAGAGACCCAGTACTTC	CASSQDSSGGHQETQYF
16	NA	TRBV15	NA	TRBJ1-4	TGTGCCACCAGCAGAATTGGGACAACAACTAATGAAAAACTGTTTTTT	CATSRIGTTTNEKLFF
16	NA	TRBV19	NA	TRBJ1-5	TGTGCCAGTAGTATATCAGGACAGCCAGGCAATCAGCCCCAGCATTTT	CASSISGQPGNQPQHF
16	TRBD1	TRBV6-6	once	TRBJ2-2	TGTGCCAGCAGCCGCCGGACAGGGACAAACACCGGGGAGCTGTTTTTT	CASSRRTGTNTGELFF
16	TRBD1	TRBV6-6	NA	TRBJ2-7	TGTGCCAGCAGTACCAGAGGGGGCGGGTCTAACTACGAGCAGTACTTC	CASSTRGGGSNYEQYF
14	TRBD1	TRBV2	NA	TRBJ1-6	TGTGCCAGCAAGGGGGCAGGCGGTAATGAACCCCTCCACTTT	CASKGAGGNEPLHF
16	NA	TRBV6-1	NA	TRBJ1-5	TGTGCCAGCAGTGAACGTGTAGGGGGAGGCAATCAGCCCCAGCATTTT	CASSERVGGGNQPQHF
14	NA	TRBV23-1	NA	TRBJ1-1	TGCGCCAGCAGTCCGGACGGGGGAATCCCTGAAGCTTTCTTT	CASSPDGGIPEAFF
15	NA	TRBV9	NA	TRBJ1-3	TGTGCCAGCAGCACTTACAGGGACTCTGGAAACACCATATATTTT	CASSTYRDSGNTIYF
13	NA	TRBV7-9	NA	TRBJ1-5	TGTGCCAGCAGCCGGGGGGGCAATCAGCCCCAGCATTTT	CASSRGGNQPQHF
15	NA	TRBV5-4	NA	TRBJ2-6	TGTGCCAGCAGGGGCAGCATCTCTGGGGCCAACGTCCTGACTTTC	CASRGSISGANVLTF
15	TRBD1	TRBV28	NA	TRBJ1-3	TGTGCCAGCAGTTCACCGTCAGGGGGCCAAAACACCATATATTTT	CASSSPSGGQNTIYF
17	TRBD2	TRBV18	NA	TRBJ2-1	TGTGCCAGCTCACCACCACCATCTAGCGGGAGGAGGGATGAGCAGTTCTTC	CASSPPPSSGRRDEQFF
15	NA	TRBV7-9	NA	TRBJ1-6	TGTGCCAGCAGCTCATACAGGGCCACGAATTCACCCCTCCACTTT	CASSSYRATNSPLHF
14	TRBD1	TRBV19	NA	TRBJ1-5	TGTGCCAGTAGCCCGGGACAGCTAAATCAGCCCCAGCATTTT	CASSPGQLNQPQHF
15	NA	TRBV18	NA	TRBJ1-1	TGTGCCAGCTCACCCCCGGAGGGGGGGCGCACTGAAGCTTTCTTT	CASSPPEGGRTEAFF
19	TRBD2	TRBV24-1	NA	TRBJ2-5	TGTGCCACCAGTGATTCTTTGACTAGCGGGAGGGCCGCGAAGGAGACCCAGTACTTC	CATSDSLTSGRAAKETQYF
15	TRBD2	TRBV24-1	many	TRBJ2-1	TGTGCCACCAGTGACCAAGCGGGAGGGCACAATGAGCAGTTCTTC	CATSDQAGGHNEQFF
13	NA	TRBV7-9	NA	TRBJ1-2	TGTGCCAGCAGCTTTCTCGGAGCCATCGGCTACACCTTC	CASSFLGAIGYTF
18	NA	TRBV28	NA	TRBJ2-3	TGTGCCAGCAGTCCCAATACATATCAGAGGCGAAACACAGATACGCAGTATTTT	CASSPNTYQRRNTDTQYF
13	NA	TRBV12-3/TRBV12-4	NA	TRBJ2-5	TGTGCCAGCAGTTTCTTTGGGGGGGAGACCCAGTACTTC	CASSFFGGETQYF